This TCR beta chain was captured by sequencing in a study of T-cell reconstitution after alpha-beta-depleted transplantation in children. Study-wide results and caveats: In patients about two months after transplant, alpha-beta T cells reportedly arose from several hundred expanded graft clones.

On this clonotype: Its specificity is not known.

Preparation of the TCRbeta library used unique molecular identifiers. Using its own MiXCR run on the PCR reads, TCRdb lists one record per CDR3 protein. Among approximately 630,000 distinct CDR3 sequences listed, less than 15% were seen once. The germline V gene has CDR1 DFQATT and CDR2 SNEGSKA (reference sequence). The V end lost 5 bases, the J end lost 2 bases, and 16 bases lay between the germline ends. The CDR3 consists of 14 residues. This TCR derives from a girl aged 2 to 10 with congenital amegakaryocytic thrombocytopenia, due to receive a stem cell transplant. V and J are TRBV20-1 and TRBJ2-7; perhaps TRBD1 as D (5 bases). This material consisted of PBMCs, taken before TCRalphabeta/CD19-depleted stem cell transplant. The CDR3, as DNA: TGCAGTGCTTTTCCGGACATGCACCCCTACGAGCAGTACTTC. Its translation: CSAFPDMHPYEQYF.